This TCR beta chain was obtained from a study of cytomegalovirus exposure and HLA in healthy donors (dated by TCRdb to 2015 to 2018). Regarding the research as a whole: In an earlier analysis of about 560 of the donors, 250 to 350 Gb of sequence data and 117 million unique TCR beta sequences from roughly 180 million T cells were reported. An early release covering some 640 HLA-typed donors comprised about 300 gigabases of sequencing data and some 79 million unique TCR sequences. Among the 398 genotyped donors, around 81% belonged to the genetic ancestry cluster associated with self-reported Caucasian donors. The study aimed to test whether cataloging public T cell receptors could reveal signatures of past pathogen exposure. The T cell repertoires of 666 subjects were profiled by immunosequencing and related to cytomegalovirus serostatus. Besides the first cohort of roughly 700 subjects, a separate validation cohort made up of roughly 120 different subjects was used. High-throughput TCR immunosequencing, statistical association of individual TCRs with disease status, and machine learning were combined to predict cytomegalovirus infection status. A later analysis re-analyzed previously published TCR beta repertoires from 650 to 800 donors and added high-resolution HLA genotyping to study TCR occurrence patterns. In the later analysis, no new phenotypic data were used to find candidate immune exposures; instead, reliance was placed on TCR beta sequences and their occurrence across donors. To decide whether each TCR beta V gene segment behaved as functional or pseudogenic, an earlier analysis of approximately 620 of the donors relied on high-throughput TCR beta sequencing. Alongside the repertoire data, information on donor age, sex, ethnicity and CMV serostatus was compiled. A later genetic analysis used genome-wide SNP genotypes for about 60% of the 666 donors, treating that subset as a discovery cohort. All discovery cohort repertoires had been generated on a single sequencing platform. HLA typing covered class I and class II loci at four-digit resolution. The number of donors typed differed by locus, with 629-630 for A, B, C, DRB1 and DQB1, about 500 for DQA1, 600 to 610 for DPA1, and around 460 for DPB1. A handful of DR-DQ haplotypes were handled as single units for association and clustering because linkage in the cohort was strong. Among some 400 genotyped donors of the cohort, an average of approximately 240,000 unique TCR beta nucleotide sequences were sequenced per donor, about a sixth of them non-productive.

Per the germline V gene, MNHEY is the CDR1 and SVGAGI is the CDR2. From cysteine to phenylalanine, the CDR3 is 16 amino acids long. Solely the CDR3 DNA is kept, with 48 bases framed from the first base. Trimming takes 0 bases off V and 9 bases off J; junction bases not matched to a gene: 10. In the case of this clone: This clone's antigen is unknown. Nothing much larger sits one base from this clone, and base qualities are not available.

Library creation used the immunoSEQ multiplex PCR assay. The multiplex PCR relied on a mix of 60 forward primers for TCR Vbeta segments and 13 reverse primers for TCR Jbeta segments. The CDR3 region of rearranged TCR beta genes was amplified from genomic DNA with a multiplex PCR assay. The Illumina HiSeq System was used to sequence the amplified TCR beta libraries as 87-base-pair reads. The study's own analysis went as follows. In a later analysis, roughly 80 million unique TCR beta chains were counted across the approximately 640 repertoires, and about 9.9 million of these chains were shared by at least two donors. A nearest-neighbor algorithm error-corrected the raw reads and collapsed the reads into unique sequences, merging closely related sequences to remove PCR and sequencing errors. To assign V, D and J gene segments, CDR3 sequences were aligned to IMGT reference sequences. For a sequence to be retained, a match of at least six nucleotides to both a V gene segment and a J gene segment was required. Rearrangements were called productive when the CDR3 lacked stop codons and stayed in frame with V and J; all others were non-productive. CDR3 was defined by IMGT convention, running from the second conserved V-encoded cysteine to the conserved J-encoded phenylalanine. Sequences without an unambiguous match to a single V gene segment were excluded from the earlier analysis of about 600 of the donors. An earlier analysis of almost 600 of the donors classified V segments as functional when productive rearrangements were above 56.7% and as segregating when the standard deviation between donors was above 5%. A statistical classification framework was built to diagnose cytomegalovirus status from the catalog of TCR beta chain sequences. In a later analysis, TCR nucleotide sequences were compared against IMGT/GENE-DB human TR gene sequences so that V and J genes could be assigned. Using the TCRdist pipeline, a later analysis assigned CDR3 sequences along with most-parsimonious VDJ recombination scenarios. In a later analysis, each TCR beta chain was defined by its CDR3 amino acid sequence together with its V-gene family, and reads without a unique V-gene family were excluded. In a later analysis, around 650 highly shared, low-generation-probability nucleotide sequences were removed to address suspected cross-contamination and a sequencing artifact. For each public chain, a later analysis derived a clonal expansion index from normalized ranks of inferred template counts within each repertoire. In a later analysis, generation probabilities were computed with a VDJ recombination model fitted to out-of-frame rearrangements, and the resulting probabilities were checked against IGoR. A later analysis scored TCR-TCR, TCR-HLA and TCR-CMV co-occurrence with hypergeometric tests, applying a repertoire-size bias correction to TCR pairs. A later analysis estimated false discovery rates by permuting HLA or CMV assignments 20 times. A later analysis grouped co-occurring TCRs with DBSCAN, adding TCRdist sequence similarity when clustering within HLA-allele-positive subsets. Repertoires with fewer than 30,000 or more than 120,000 public chains were left out of co-occurrence clustering, as were a handful of repertoires with anomalous nucleotide sharing. TCRdb limited this immuneACCESS table to in-frame rearrangements with V and J called. A share of clones is missing; checked studies link under half to unresolved V genes, and the rest is unexplained. D and trimming come from the DNA, and the V and J calls and clone size come from that table. In this sample the table shows roughly 150,000 clones, 75% to 90% of which occur a single time. The ten largest clones represent 1.5% to 2% of the sample.

The research as a whole found: Linkage disequilibrium might explain the correlated functional status among segregating V segments, but an unknown experimental factor could not be excluded. V-gene and J-gene trimming of TCR beta chains was associated with a missense DCLRE1C variant in a later genetic analysis, and the association was replicated in an independent cohort. Strong co-occurrence of HLA alleles, especially DR and DQ, made assigning TCR associations to individual alleles difficult. Compared with equally common non-associated chains, HLA-associated TCR beta chains in a later analysis were more clonally expanded and had lower generation probabilities. A few of the identified cytomegalovirus-associated TCR beta chains were confirmed in vitro to be specific for cytomegalovirus antigens. Specific HLA alleles were associated with some 15,000 TCR beta sequences at a false discovery rate of 0.05 in a later analysis. Because HLA typing was missing for some donors at each locus, association tests included only the typed subset. The study gave a list of some 150 TCR beta chains associated with cytomegalovirus. In an earlier analysis of some 640 of the donors, most TCR beta V segments were observed in productive rearrangements about 87% or about 30% of the time, broadly matching IMGT annotations. Because the 87-base-pair reads could not distinguish some IMGT-functional V segments, including TRBV6-2 and TRBV6-3, those segments were excluded. A further reported finding was that TCR beta sequences accurately predicted the HLA-A and HLA-B alleles for most subjects in the first cohort. Cytomegalovirus status was reported to be diagnosed by the classifier with high specificity and sensitivity in both the original and validation cohorts. Across donors, most TCR sequences were observed very rarely, whereas some public TCRs were present in many individuals. It was suggested by the authors that the approach could potentially be generalized to other disease states and immunological phenotypes. A cluster of highly shared sequence variants was judged likely to be a technical artifact of the sequencing pipeline. According to a later genetic analysis, donors in an Asian-associated ancestry cluster had fewer N-insertions in productive TCRs than the approximately 710-donor mean. Only TCR beta chains were sequenced in this cohort, and the absence of alpha or paired-chain data limited detectable features. The earlier analysis of approximately 560 of the donors excluded roughly 17 rarely observed V segments, including chromosome 9 orphons, because counts were too low. For the cohort, immune exposure information was limited to CMV serostatus. The presence/absence analyses assumed that sequencing depth was roughly uniform across donors, and that assumption may not be true. According to a later analysis, TCR association rates differed among HLA loci, with DRB1 alleles showing the most associated TCRs and HLA-C alleles showing the fewest. According to a later analysis, parvovirus B19, influenza, CMV and Epstein-Barr virus appeared linked to several top co-occurrence clusters. Most CMV-associated TCR beta chains appeared to be HLA-restricted in a later analysis, and the HLA associations seemed to be driven largely by CMV exposure.

The cohort consisted of 670 or so healthy bone marrow donors. At the time of sampling, all cohort members were nominally healthy, though unrecorded immune exposures were likely present. The donor tested CMV seronegative, placing the donor among the 300 to 400 seronegative members of the cohort. Every donor gave a peripheral blood sample, and the peripheral blood mononuclear cells from that sample were used for TCR beta sequencing. Genomic DNA extraction from the blood cell samples was performed with the Qiagen DNeasy Blood Extraction Kit. The sequenced sample was PBMCs. This receptor was taken from a woman aged 18-29 years in good health and CMV-seronegative. The V and J segments used are TRBV6-5 and TRBJ2-1, and 8 junction bases match TRBD2. This receptor carries the CDR3 CASSYSWSGGGGEQFF. The DNA sequence reads TGTGCCAGCAGTTACTCGTGGTCGGGAGGGGGGGGTGAGCAGTTCTTC.